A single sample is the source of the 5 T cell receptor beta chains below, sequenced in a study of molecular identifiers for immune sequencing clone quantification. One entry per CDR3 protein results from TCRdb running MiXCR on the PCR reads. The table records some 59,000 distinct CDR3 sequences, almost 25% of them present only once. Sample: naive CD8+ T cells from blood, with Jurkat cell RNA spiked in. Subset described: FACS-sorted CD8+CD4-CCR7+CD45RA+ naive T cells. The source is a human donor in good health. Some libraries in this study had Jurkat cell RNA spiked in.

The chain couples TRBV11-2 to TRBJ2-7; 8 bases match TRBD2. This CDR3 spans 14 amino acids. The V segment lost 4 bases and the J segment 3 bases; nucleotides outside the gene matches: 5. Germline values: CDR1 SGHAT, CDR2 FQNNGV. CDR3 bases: TGTGCCAGCAGCTCAGCGGGGGTAGACTACGAGCAGTACTTC. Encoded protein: CASSSAGVDYEQYF.

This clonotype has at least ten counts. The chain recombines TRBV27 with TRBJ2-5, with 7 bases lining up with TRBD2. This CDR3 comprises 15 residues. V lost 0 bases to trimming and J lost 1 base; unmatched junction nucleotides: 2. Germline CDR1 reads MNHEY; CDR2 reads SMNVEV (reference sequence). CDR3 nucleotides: TGTGCCAGCAGTTTATCGAGCGGGGCCCAAGAGACCCAGTACTTC. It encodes CASSLSSGAQETQYF.

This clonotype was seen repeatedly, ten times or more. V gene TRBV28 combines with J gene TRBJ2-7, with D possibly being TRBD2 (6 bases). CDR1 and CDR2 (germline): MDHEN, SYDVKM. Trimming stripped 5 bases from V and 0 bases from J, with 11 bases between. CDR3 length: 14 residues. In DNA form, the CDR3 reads TGTGCCAGCAGTAATAGCGGAGACTCCTACGAGCAGTACTTC. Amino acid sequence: CASSNSGDSYEQYF.

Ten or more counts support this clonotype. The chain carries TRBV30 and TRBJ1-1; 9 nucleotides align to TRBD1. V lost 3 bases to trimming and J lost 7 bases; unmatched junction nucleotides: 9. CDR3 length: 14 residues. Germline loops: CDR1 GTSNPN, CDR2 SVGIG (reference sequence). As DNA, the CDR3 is TGTGCCTGGAGGATTCTCGACAGGGGGGATGAAGCTTTCTTT. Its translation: CAWRILDRGDEAFF.

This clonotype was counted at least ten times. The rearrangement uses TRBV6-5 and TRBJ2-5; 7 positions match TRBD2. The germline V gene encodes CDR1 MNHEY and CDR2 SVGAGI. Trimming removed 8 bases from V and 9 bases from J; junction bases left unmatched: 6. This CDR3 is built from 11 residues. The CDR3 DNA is TGTGCCAGCTATACGGGGGGTGCCCAGTACTTC. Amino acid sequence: CASYTGGAQYF.